Each of the 10 T cell receptor beta chains below was sequenced from the same sample in a study of kidney transplant recipient with SARS-CoV-2 infection. TCRdb re-called the reads with MiXCR, one entry per CDR3 protein. The sample has fewer than 250,000 distinct CDR3 sequences; around 30% are singletons. The material was a blood sample, obtained at baseline and between days 110 and 120 from a kidney transplant recipient. The receptors originated from a male patient in his 30s who had COVID-19 and was a kidney transplant recipient. Some of the T cells might come from the graft donor.

Comments on this clonotype: It may be a read error: a sequence one base away is much more abundant. The chain recombines TRBV11-3 with TRBJ1-1; a weak D match, TRBD1 (5 bases). CDR1 is SGHNT and CDR2 is YENEEA in the germline V gene. The CDR3 sequence is 13 residues long. The CDR3: CANSLEARVEAFF. The CDR3, as DNA: TGTGCCAACAGCTTAGAGGCCAGGGTTGAAGCTTTCTTT.

This clonotype was picked up many times. The gene calls are TRBV28 and TRBJ2-7; weak D call: TRBD1 (5 bases). The V and J ends lost 2 bases and 4 bases respectively, with 15 bases between them. CDR3 length: 15 residues. CDR1 MDHEN and CDR2 SYDVKM come from the germline V gene. CDR3 nucleotides: TGTGCCAGCAGTTTAAGGCCAGGGTCAGTTTACGAGCAGTACGTC. It translates to CASSLRPGSVYEQYV.

A note on this clonotype: With a much larger clone just one base away, this may be a read error. The chain couples TRBV20-1 to TRBJ1-4; 8 bases line up with TRBD1. The CDR3 has 14 amino acids. CDR1 is DFQATT, CDR2 SNEGSKA, per germline (reference sequence). Trimming cost V 4 bases and J 6 bases; bases outside gene matches: 7. CDR3 DNA: TGCAGTGCTACGCTCGGGACAGGTGATGAAAAACTGTTTTTT. Residues: CSATLGTGDEKLFF.

Worth noting for this clonotype: A much larger clonotype is one base distant, so this may be a read error. The limits of the CDR3 on the DNA are not certain, so only TCRdb's listed CDR3 is given. CDR3: CISVPEKGVEVGKAYGYTF. This chain links TRBV7-5 with TRBJ1-2. TRBV7-5 is tagged as a pseudogene. The CDR3 numbers 19 amino acids, ends counted.

Worth noting for this clonotype: Possible read error: a much larger clone is one base away. The gene calls are TRBV5-4 and TRBJ1-2; TRBD1 agrees at 10 bases. This CDR3 is 14 amino acids long. Germline CDR1 and CDR2: SGHNT and YYREEE (reference sequence). CDR3 in amino acids: CVSSLFGTGVGYTF. For the CDR3, the DNA is TGTGTCAGCAGCTTGTTCGGGACAGGGGTCGGCTACACCTTC.

This clonotype was recorded many times. The chain combines TRBV12-3 or TRBV12-4 with TRBJ2-7; no definite D call. This CDR3 has 12 residues. V lost 3 bases to trimming and J lost 2 bases, with 5 bases between them. This CDR3 is CASSFYPYEQYF. Written as DNA, the CDR3 is TGTGCCAGCAGTTTTTACCCCTACGAGCAGTACTTC.

The count of this clonotype is one. This may be a read error, as it is one base from a much larger clone. V gene TRBV7-9 combines with J gene TRBJ1-2; D unresolved. V dropped 7 bases and J dropped 4 bases, with 25 bases sitting between them. Germline values: CDR1 SEHNR, CDR2 FQNEAQ (reference sequence). This CDR3 region has 17 residues. The CDR3 DNA reads TGTGCCAGCAACTTTCAGAAATACCATGGAAAGACCTATGGCTACACCTTC. It yields the protein CASNFQKYHGKTYGYTF.

This clonotype came up many times. V gene TRBV9 combines with J gene TRBJ2-1; TRBD2 matches at 7 bases. The J segment lost 0 bases and the V segment lost 3 bases, leaving 18 bases of the junction unmatched. Germline V gene data show CDR1 as SGDLS and CDR2 as YYNGEE. The CDR3 is 20 residues long. The CDR3 region is CASSARSGGRRLSSYNEQFF. The CDR3 DNA sequence: TGTGCCAGCAGCGCCCGATCGGGAGGCCGACGGTTAAGCTCCTACAATGAGCAGTTCTTC.

This clonotype was observed at least ten times. The J gene is TRBJ1-2, the V gene TRBV19; D is unresolved. This CDR3 has 17 residues. Germline values: CDR1 LNHDA, CDR2 SQIVND (reference sequence). Trimming removed 5 bases from V and 4 bases from J, with 23 bases in between. CDR3 bases: TGTGCCAGTAGTGGACCCGCGACAAATCGAAAGACCTATGGCTACACCTTC. Translated, it gives CASSGPATNRKTYGYTF. Complete variable domain (other parts from reference TRBV19 and TRBJ1-2): DGGITQSPKYLFRKEGQNVTLSCEQNLNHDAMYWYRQDPGQGLRLIYYSQIVNDFQKGDIAEGYSVSREKKESFPLTVTSAQKNPTAFYLCASSGPATNRKTYGYTFGSGTRLTVV.

This clonotype was detected many times. The V and J genes are TRBV3-1 and TRBJ2-3; TRBD2 matches 9 bases. Germline trimming cut 1 base from V and 6 bases from J; bases unmatched to any gene: 8. Germline loops: CDR1 LGHDT, CDR2 YNNKEL (reference sequence). The CDR3 is made up of 16 amino acids. The DNA for the CDR3 is TGTGCCAGCAGCCAAGTCCCGACCAGCGGGGGGGATACGCAGTATTTT. Encoded protein: CASSQVPTSGGDTQYF.